This T cell receptor beta chain was profiled in a study of beta chain features in type 1 diabetes. Broader study findings: Among patients, naive, central memory and Treg TCRB repertoires appeared more similar than among healthy donors.

The germline gives CDR1 SNHLY, CDR2 FYNNEI. V was trimmed by 4 bases and J by 4 bases, leaving 4 bases between them. The CDR3 contains 11 residues. Sorting based on CD45RO/CCR7/CD25/CD127/CD95/CD27 separated CD4+ naive, central memory, regulatory and stem cell-like memory cells. Without exception, sorted populations had purity beyond 95%. cDNA synthesis used the whole RNA isolate, giving expressed TCRB sequences. Clones were read by immunoSEQ multiplex PCR, and TCRdb kept only the in-frame ones, dropping some. The sample carries hundreds of thousands of clones, about 10% recorded once. This clone turned up a few times. Its antigen is not known. Other nucleotide sequences from this sample produce the same CDR3.

This TCR was sampled from a woman under 30 in good health. The sequencing sample was made of naive CD4+ T cells from blood. J is TRBJ2-5 and V is TRBV2; D unclear. The CDR3 DNA reads TGTGCCAGCAGTGTTCGAGAGACCCAGTACTTC. Amino acids: CASSVRETQYF.